This entry is about one TCR beta chain. At one of its ends the junction is not consistent with the germline gene, which may arise from a read error. Looked up from germline, CDR1 is SNHLY and CDR2 is FYNNEI. This CDR3 comprises 18 residues. These data come from a study of T cells in Graves' hyperthyroidism and ophthalmopathy. Background on the study: Sampling of peripheral blood happened at initial diagnosis, prior to any treatment.

What was amplified from RNA transcripts were TCR beta CDR3 regions. The study used the HTBI primer set for a first-round RT-PCR of the TCR CDR3. From the multiplex PCR reads, TCRdb called clonotypes with MiXCR, one entry per CDR3 protein. The repertoire consists of 450,000 to 600,000 distinct CDR3 sequences, with around 13% occurring once and the leading ten covering about 14%. This clonotype was sampled from a woman between 40 and 50 years old with Graves' hyperthyroidism. Source material: blood. This chain uses TRBV2 with TRBJ2-6; no reliable D call. CDR3 sequence reads: CTSSPVNPLSSGANVLTF. CDR3 DNA: TGTACCAGCAGTCCAGTAAACCCATTAAGCTCTGGGGCCAACGTCCTGACTTTC.